The T cell receptor beta chain described here comes from a study of blood T cell repertoires in COVID-19. Study-wide background: Nucleic acid was either cDNA or gDNA, and it came from T cells, B-cell-depleted T cells, or PBMCs.

The data were produced by immunoSEQ multiplex PCR, yet TCRdb's version contains in-frame clones alone and is incomplete. The table lists some 370,000 clones, approximately 88% of them singletons. This CDR3 is built from 17 residues. With 0 bases removed from V and 6 bases from J, the gap between germline ends came to 17 bases. Germline V gene sequence: CDR1 MNHEY, CDR2 SMNVEV (reference sequence). This receptor was obtained from a man between 35 and 55 years old with acute or convalescent COVID-19. V gene TRBV27 combines with J gene TRBJ2-2; no clear D. The sample taken for sequencing was peripheral blood. CDR3 bases: TGTGCCAGCAGTTTATCTGGTCCGGGTGCCGGCGCCGGGGAGCTGTTTTTT. This translates into CASSLSGPGAGAGELFF.